The 17 T cell receptor beta chains below come from one sample, sequenced in a study of human T cells and chemical hapten exposure. Stated time point: patch test 2, 6 weeks after DPC sensitization. Specified treatment: therapeutic diphenylcyclopropenone sensitization with weekly scalp DPC. TCRdb re-called the RACE reads with MiXCR, one entry per CDR3 protein. This sample has hundreds of thousands of distinct CDR3 sequences, with over 6% found just once. Sequenced material: whole blood, taken in connection with sensitization to the hapten diphenylcyclopropenone (DPC). The receptors here all came from a woman between 18 and 29 years old with alopecia areata. Some clones in this sample may be carry-over from other donors' samples.

This clonotype was counted many times. The V gene is TRBV6-2 or TRBV6-3, the J gene TRBJ2-3; D not certain. CDR3 length equals 14 residues. The V end was cut by 0 bases, the J end by 0 bases, with 4 bases between. CDR1 and CDR2 from the germline V gene are MNHEY and SVGEGT. The chain's CDR3 is CASSYSDSTDTQYF. CDR3 in DNA: TGTGCCAGCAGTTACTCAGACAGCACAGATACGCAGTATTTT.

The table lists this clonotype with a few counts. The rearrangement uses TRBV20-1 and TRBJ1-6; D is perhaps TRBD1 (5 bases). The CDR3 totals 14 residues. V gave up 1 base and J gave up 7 bases, with 11 bases separating them. Germline V CDR1 and CDR2: DFQATT, SNEGSKA (reference sequence). The CDR3 DNA is TGCAGTGCTAGAGGGGGCAGCCCCAATTCACCCCTCCACTTT. Its protein product is CSARGGSPNSPLHF.

This clonotype was detected only a few times. The chain couples TRBV27 to TRBJ1-1, with TRBD1 identical over 7 bases. Germline CDR1 and CDR2: MNHEY and SMNVEV (reference sequence). The CDR3 contains 14 residues. Trimming took 4 bases from V and 5 from J; bases not matched to a gene: 7. The CDR3 here is CASSWYRGGTEAFF. The CDR3 DNA follows: TGTGCCAGCAGTTGGTACAGGGGAGGAACTGAAGCTTTCTTT.

This clonotype was recorded many times. The chain couples TRBV7-2 to TRBJ1-1; 12 positions match TRBD1. This CDR3 spans 16 amino acids. The V gene end was trimmed by 5 bases and the J gene end by 4 bases; junction bases not matched to a gene: 8. Per germline, CDR1 SGHTA and CDR2 FQGNSA. CDR3 residues: CASSPGDRGQATEAFF. CDR3 DNA sequence: TGTGCCAGCAGCCCGGGGGACAGGGGGCAGGCCACTGAAGCTTTCTTT.

This clonotype has only a few counts. The CDR3 region is CASRLTNEQFF. In DNA, the CDR3 is TGTGCCAGCAGACTAACAAATGAGCAGTTCTTC. This chain connects TRBV5-4 to TRBJ2-1; the D is unclear. The germline V and J ends were trimmed by 5 bases and 7 bases, with 7 bases remaining between them. The CDR3 loop spans 11 amino acids. Looked up from germline, CDR1 is SGHNT and CDR2 is YYREEE (reference sequence). The entire variable domain, with the rest obtained from reference TRBV5-4 and TRBJ2-1, is as follows: ETGVTQSPTHLIKTRGQQVTLRCSSQSGHNTVSWYQQALGQGPQFIFQYYREEENGRGNFPPRFSGLQFPNYSSELNVNALELDDSALYLCASRLTNEQFFGPGTRLTVL.

This clonotype was counted at least ten times. The chain joins TRBV6-6 to TRBJ2-2; no clear D. V was trimmed by 5 bases and J by 6 bases, leaving 7 bases between them. Germline lookup yields CDR1 MNHNY and CDR2 SVGAGI (reference sequence). The CDR3 spans 12 residues. Here the CDR3 reads CASSHGSGELFF. The CDR3, as DNA: TGTGCCAGCAGTCACGGATCCGGGGAGCTGTTTTTT.

There are many counts of this clonotype. V is TRBV29-1 and J is TRBJ1-1; possible D gene TRBD1, 6 bases. The germline V gene encodes CDR1 SQVTM and CDR2 ANQGSEA. Between the trimmed V and J ends, which lost 4 bases and 0 bases, there was a span of 15 bases. CDR3 length: 15 amino acids. CDR3 sequence reads: CSVAPRGAMNTEAFF. CDR3 DNA: TGCAGCGTTGCCCCACGGGGGGCCATGAACACTGAAGCTTTCTTT.

This rearrangement joins TRBV11-2 to TRBJ1-1; D not resolved. Germline V gene sequence: CDR1 SGHAT, CDR2 FQNNGV. Between the trimmed V and J ends, which lost 5 bases and 5 bases, there was a span of 12 bases. This CDR3 spans 13 amino acids. In DNA, the CDR3 is TGTGCCAGCAGCAAATTTACCGGGACTGAAGCTTTCTTT. Its protein is CASSKFTGTEAFF.

The sample holds many counts of this clonotype. V is TRBV4-2 and J is TRBJ1-2; D remains ambiguous. The CDR3 has 15 residues. Germline V gene lookup returns CDR1 LGHNA and CDR2 YNFKEQ. V lost 0 bases and J 3 bases, leaving 11 bases between the germline ends. CDR3 sequence: CASSQDQEVDYGYTF. CDR3 nucleotides: TGTGCCAGCAGCCAAGATCAGGAGGTAGACTATGGCTACACCTTC.

The sample holds a few counts of this clonotype. CDR3 residues: CASSYQTQNTEAFF. The CDR3 DNA is TGTGCCAGCAGTTACCAGACGCAGAACACTGAAGCTTTCTTT. This rearrangement joins TRBV6-6 to TRBJ1-1, with D unresolved. Germline V gives CDR1 MNHNY, CDR2 SVGAGI (reference sequence). The CDR3 length is 14 residues. V was shortened by 2 bases and J by 1 base, with 8 bases between the two germline ends.

At least ten counts were recorded for this clonotype. This rearrangement joins TRBV10-3 to TRBJ1-2; the match to TRBD1 covers 7 bases. This CDR3 comprises 17 residues. The germline V gene encodes CDR1 ENHRY and CDR2 SYGVKD. V trimming: 3 bases; J trimming: 1 base; junction bases outside the gene matches: 11. This CDR3 is CAISDRRTGANNYGYTF. CDR3 in DNA: TGTGCCATCAGTGATCGGCGGACAGGAGCGAATAACTATGGCTACACCTTC.

This clonotype was seen a few times. The chain carries TRBV12-3 or TRBV12-4 and TRBJ2-1, with 8 bases lining up with TRBD2. The V segment lost 6 bases and the J segment 5 bases; nucleotides outside the gene matches: 12. This CDR3 has 16 amino acids. CDR3: CASRPPVAGKHNEQFF. CDR3 coding DNA: TGTGCCAGCAGACCACCTGTAGCGGGGAAACACAATGAGCAGTTCTTC.

This clonotype was seen at least ten times. This rearrangement joins TRBV11-3 to TRBJ1-1; unclear D gene. The CDR3 runs 12 residues. V lost 4 bases, J lost 7 bases, and 10 bases lay in between. CDR1 and CDR2 from the germline V gene are SGHNT and YENEEA. CDR3 amino acids: CASSSRLGEAFF. CDR3 in DNA: TGTGCCAGCAGCTCCCGGCTGGGTGAAGCTTTCTTT.

The V gene is TRBV5-1, the J gene TRBJ2-1, with 7 bases matching TRBD2. V shed 3 bases and J 4 bases; nucleotides not matched to a gene: 7. This CDR3 has 15 amino acids. The V gene's germline CDR1 is SGHRS and CDR2 YFSETQ. CDR3 in amino acids: CASSSLGLDYNEQFF. In DNA form, the CDR3 reads TGCGCCAGCAGCTCACTAGGACTAGATTACAATGAGCAGTTCTTC.

The table lists this clonotype with a few counts. The chain is built from TRBV7-9 and TRBJ1-5; no clear D. The CDR3 length is 14 residues. Trimming took off 5 bases at V and 5 bases at J, with 13 bases between the two ends. Per the germline V gene, CDR1 is SEHNR and CDR2 is FQNEAQ (reference sequence). Here the CDR3 DNA reads TGTGCCAGCAGCCCAGGCCAGGCCTATCAGCCCCAGCATTTT. The encoded protein is CASSPGQAYQPQHF.

V and J are TRBV7-2 and TRBJ1-2; D is perhaps TRBD1 (5 bases). The CDR3 runs to 15 residues. Germline V lookup: CDR1 SGHTA, CDR2 FQGNSA. V gave up 2 bases and J gave up 7 bases, with 17 bases separating them. CDR3 region: CASSLRVQGGSGYTF. CDR3 DNA: TGTGCCAGCAGCTTACGGGTCCAGGGAGGAAGTGGCTACACCTTC.

This clonotype came up many times. The CDR3 bases are TGTGCCAGCAGTGCTGGGACTCACGTCACGCGGGAGCAGTACTTC. Its translation is CASSAGTHVTREQYF. The gene calls are TRBV6-1 and TRBJ2-7, with D possibly TRBD2 on 6 matching bases. V was clipped by 4 bases and J by 7 bases, with 20 bases between them. CDR3 length: 15 residues. Germline assignment: CDR1 MNHNS and CDR2 SASEGT.